The source of this TCR beta chain is a study of blood T cell repertoires in COVID-19. Study context: Whether acute or convalescent, the COVID-19 samples came from the United States, Italy and Spain.

Clones were sequenced by immunoSEQ multiplex PCR, and TCRdb holds only the in-frame ones, with some missing. This sample has hundreds of thousands of clones, with around 89% found just once. The germline V and J ends were trimmed by 7 bases and 3 bases, with 7 bases remaining between them. The CDR3 runs to 13 residues. In germline, CDR1 is SGHTA, CDR2 FQGNSA. The TCR comes from a woman between 55 and 75 years old with acute or convalescent COVID-19. Sequencing was carried out using peripheral blood. The chain employs TRBV7-2 and TRBJ2-6; D is uncertain. This CDR3 is CASTSGGANVLTF. DNA of the CDR3: TGTGCCAGCACATCGGGTGGGGCCAACGTCCTGACTTTC. Full variable domain (outside the CDR3, taken from reference TRBV7-2 and TRBJ2-6): GAGVSQSPSNKVTEKGKDVELRCDPISGHTALYWYRQSLGQGLEFLIYFQGNSAPDKSGLPSDRFSAERTGGSVSTLTIQRTQQEDSAVYLCASTSGGANVLTFGAGSRLTVL.